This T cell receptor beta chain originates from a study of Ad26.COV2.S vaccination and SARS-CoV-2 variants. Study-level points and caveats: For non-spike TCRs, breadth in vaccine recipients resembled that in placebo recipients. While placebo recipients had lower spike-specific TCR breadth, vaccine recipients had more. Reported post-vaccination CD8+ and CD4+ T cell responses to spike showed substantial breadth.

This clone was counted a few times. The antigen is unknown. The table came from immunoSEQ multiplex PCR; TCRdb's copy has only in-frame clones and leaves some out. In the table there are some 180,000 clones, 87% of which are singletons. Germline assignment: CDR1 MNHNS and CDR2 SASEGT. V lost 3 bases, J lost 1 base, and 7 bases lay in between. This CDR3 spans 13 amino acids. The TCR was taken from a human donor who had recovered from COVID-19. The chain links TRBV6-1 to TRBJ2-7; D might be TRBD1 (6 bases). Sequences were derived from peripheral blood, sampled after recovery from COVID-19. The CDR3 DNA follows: TGTGCCAGCAGTGACACAGGGTCCTACGAGCAGTACTTC. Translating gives CASSDTGSYEQYF.